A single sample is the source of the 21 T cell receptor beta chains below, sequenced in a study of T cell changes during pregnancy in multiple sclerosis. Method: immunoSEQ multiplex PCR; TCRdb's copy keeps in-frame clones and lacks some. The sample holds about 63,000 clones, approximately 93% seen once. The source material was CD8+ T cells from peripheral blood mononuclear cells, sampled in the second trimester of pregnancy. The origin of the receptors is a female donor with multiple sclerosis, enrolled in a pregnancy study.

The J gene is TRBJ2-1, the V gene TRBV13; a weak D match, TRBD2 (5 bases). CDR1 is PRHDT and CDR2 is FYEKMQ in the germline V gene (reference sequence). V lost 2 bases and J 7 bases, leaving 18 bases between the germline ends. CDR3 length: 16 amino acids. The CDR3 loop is CASSLSLTRQDNEQFF. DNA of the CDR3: TGTGCCAGCAGCTTAAGTCTAACTAGGCAAGATAATGAGCAGTTCTTC.

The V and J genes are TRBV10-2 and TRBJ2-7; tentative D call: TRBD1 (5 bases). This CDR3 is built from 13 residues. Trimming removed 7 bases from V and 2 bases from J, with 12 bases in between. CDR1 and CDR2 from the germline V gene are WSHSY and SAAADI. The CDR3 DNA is TGCGCCAGCACTGTACAGGAGCCCTACGAGCAGTACTTC. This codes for CASTVQEPYEQYF.

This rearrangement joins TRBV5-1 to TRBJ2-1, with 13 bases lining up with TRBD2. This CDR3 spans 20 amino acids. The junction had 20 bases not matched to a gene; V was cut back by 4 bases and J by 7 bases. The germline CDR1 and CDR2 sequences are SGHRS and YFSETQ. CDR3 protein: CASSPLPTSGRAQVGNEQFF. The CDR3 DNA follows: TGCGCCAGCAGCCCCCTCCCCACTAGCGGGAGGGCCCAGGTAGGGAATGAGCAGTTCTTC. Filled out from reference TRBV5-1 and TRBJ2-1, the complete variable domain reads KAGVTQTPRYLIKTRGQQVTLSCSPISGHRSVSWYQQTPGQGLQFLFEYFSETQRNKGNFPGRFSGRQFSNSRSEMNVSTLELGDSALYLCASSPLPTSGRAQVGNEQFFGPGTRLTVL.

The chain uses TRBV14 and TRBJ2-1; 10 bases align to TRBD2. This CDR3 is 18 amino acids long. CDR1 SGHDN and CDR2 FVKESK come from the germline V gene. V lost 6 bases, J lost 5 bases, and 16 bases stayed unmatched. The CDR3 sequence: CASSRKAGGPVRNNEQFF. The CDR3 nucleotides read TGTGCCAGCAGTCGTAAAGCGGGAGGGCCGGTACGGAACAATGAGCAGTTCTTC.

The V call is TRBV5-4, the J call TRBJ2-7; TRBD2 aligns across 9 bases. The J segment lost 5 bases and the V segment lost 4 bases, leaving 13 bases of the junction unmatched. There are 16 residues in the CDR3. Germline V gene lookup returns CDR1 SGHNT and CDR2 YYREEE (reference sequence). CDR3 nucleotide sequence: TGTGCCAGCAGCGGGGGGGAGCGGGAGGCTTTTCACGAGCAGTACTTC. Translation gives CASSGGEREAFHEQYF.

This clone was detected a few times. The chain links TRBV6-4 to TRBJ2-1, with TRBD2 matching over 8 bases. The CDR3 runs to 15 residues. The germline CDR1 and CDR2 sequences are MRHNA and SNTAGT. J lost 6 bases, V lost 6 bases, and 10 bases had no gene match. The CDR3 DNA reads TGTGCCAGCAGCGAATCCGGGACTAGACCCAATGAGCAGTTCTTC. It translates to CASSESGTRPNEQFF.

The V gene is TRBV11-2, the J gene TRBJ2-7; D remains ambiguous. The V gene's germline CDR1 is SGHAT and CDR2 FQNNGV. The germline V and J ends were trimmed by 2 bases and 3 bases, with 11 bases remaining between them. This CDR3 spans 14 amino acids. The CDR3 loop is CASSLSPISYEQYF. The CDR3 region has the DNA TGTGCCAGCAGCTTATCCCCTATAAGCTACGAGCAGTACTTC. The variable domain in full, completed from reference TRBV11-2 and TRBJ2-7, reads EAGVAQSPRYKIIEKRQSVAFWCNPISGHATLYWYQQILGQGPKLLIQFQNNGVVDDSQLPKDRFSAERLKGVDSTLKIQPAKLEDSAVYLCASSLSPISYEQYFGPGTRLTVT.

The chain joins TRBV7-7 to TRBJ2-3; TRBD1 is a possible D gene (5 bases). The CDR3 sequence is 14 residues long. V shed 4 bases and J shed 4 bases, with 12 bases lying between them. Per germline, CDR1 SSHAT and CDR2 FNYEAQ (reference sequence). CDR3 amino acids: CASSSVREPDTQYF. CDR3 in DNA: TGTGCCAGCAGCTCGGTCAGGGAACCAGATACGCAGTATTTT. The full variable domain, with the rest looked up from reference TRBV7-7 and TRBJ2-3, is GAGVSQSPRYKVTKRGQDVTLRCDPISSHATLYWYQQALGQGPEFLTYFNYEAQPDKSGLPSDRFSAERPEGSISTLTIQRTEQRDSAMYRCASSSVREPDTQYFGPGTRLTVL.

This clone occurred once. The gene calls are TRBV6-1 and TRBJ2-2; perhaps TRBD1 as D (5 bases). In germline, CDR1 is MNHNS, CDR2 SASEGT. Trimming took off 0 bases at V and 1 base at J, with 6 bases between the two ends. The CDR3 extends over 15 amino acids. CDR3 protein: CASSEATGNTGELFF. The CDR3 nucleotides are TGTGCCAGCAGTGAAGCTACAGGGAACACCGGGGAGCTGTTTTTT.

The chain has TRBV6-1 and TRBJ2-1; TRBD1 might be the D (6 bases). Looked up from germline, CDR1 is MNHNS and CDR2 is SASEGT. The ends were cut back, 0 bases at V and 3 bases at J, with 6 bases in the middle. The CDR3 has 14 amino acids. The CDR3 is CASSEAGGYNEQFF. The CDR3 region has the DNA TGTGCCAGCAGTGAAGCAGGGGGCTACAATGAGCAGTTCTTC.

CDR3 sequence: CASRVSDSTYEQYF. The CDR3 DNA is TGTGCCAGCAGGGTGAGCGATTCAACCTACGAGCAGTACTTC. The chain couples TRBV5-6 to TRBJ2-7, with D uncertain. The germline V gene encodes CDR1 SGHDT and CDR2 YYEEEE. This CDR3 spans 14 amino acids. V lost 5 bases to trimming and J lost 2 bases, with 14 bases between them.

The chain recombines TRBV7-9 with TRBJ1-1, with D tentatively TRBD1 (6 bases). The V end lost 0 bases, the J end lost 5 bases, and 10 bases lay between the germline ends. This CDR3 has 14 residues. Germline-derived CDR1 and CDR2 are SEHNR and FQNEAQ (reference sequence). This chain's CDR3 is CASSLAGQGTEAFF. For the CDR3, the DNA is TGTGCCAGCAGCTTAGCGGGCCAGGGGACTGAAGCTTTCTTT.

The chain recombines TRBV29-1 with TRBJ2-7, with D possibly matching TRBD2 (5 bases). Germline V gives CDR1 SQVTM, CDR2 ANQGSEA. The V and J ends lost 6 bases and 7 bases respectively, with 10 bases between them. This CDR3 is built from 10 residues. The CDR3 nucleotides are TGCAGCGTGGAGAGCGGTGAGCAGTACTTC. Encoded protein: CSVESGEQYF.

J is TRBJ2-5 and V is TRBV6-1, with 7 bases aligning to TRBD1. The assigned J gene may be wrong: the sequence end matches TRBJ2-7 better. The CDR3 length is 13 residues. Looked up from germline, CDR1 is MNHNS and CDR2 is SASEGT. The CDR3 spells CASSVYRGPEQYF. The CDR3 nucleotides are TGTGCCAGCAGTGTTTACAGGGGACCCGAGCAGTACTTC.

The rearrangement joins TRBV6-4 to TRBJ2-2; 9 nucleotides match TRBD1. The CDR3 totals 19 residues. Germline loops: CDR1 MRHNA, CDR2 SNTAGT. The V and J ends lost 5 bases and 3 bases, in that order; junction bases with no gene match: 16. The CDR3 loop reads CASSPAGHSGQGDTGELFF. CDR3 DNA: TGTGCCAGCAGTCCCGCAGGGCATTCGGGACAGGGCGACACCGGGGAGCTGTTTTTT.

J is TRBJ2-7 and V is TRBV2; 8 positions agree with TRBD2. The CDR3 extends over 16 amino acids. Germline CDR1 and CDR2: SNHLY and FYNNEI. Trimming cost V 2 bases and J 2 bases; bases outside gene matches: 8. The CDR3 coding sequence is TGTGCCAGCAGTGAATTCGCGACTAGCGCGACCTACGAGCAGTACTTC. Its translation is CASSEFATSATYEQYF.

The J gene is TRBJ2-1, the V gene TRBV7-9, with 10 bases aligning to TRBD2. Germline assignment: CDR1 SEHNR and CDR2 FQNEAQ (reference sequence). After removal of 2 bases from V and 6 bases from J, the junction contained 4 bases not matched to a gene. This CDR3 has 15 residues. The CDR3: CASSLKASGSNEQFF. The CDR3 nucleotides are TGTGCCAGCAGCTTAAAGGCTAGCGGGAGCAATGAGCAGTTCTTC.

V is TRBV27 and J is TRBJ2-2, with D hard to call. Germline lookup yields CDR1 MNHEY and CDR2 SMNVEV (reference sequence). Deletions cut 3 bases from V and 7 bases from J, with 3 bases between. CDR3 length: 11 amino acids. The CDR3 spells CASSFNGELFF. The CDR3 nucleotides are TGTGCCAGCAGTTTCAACGGGGAGCTGTTTTTT.

The CDR3 sequence is CASSFQGQGYYNEQFF. The DNA for the CDR3 is TGTGCCAGCAGCTTTCAGGGACAGGGGTACTACAATGAGCAGTTCTTC. The chain has TRBV7-9 and TRBJ2-1; 10 bases match TRBD1. Germline lookup yields CDR1 SEHNR and CDR2 FQNEAQ (reference sequence). J was trimmed by 3 bases and V by 3 bases; bases with no gene match: 5. CDR3 length: 16 amino acids.

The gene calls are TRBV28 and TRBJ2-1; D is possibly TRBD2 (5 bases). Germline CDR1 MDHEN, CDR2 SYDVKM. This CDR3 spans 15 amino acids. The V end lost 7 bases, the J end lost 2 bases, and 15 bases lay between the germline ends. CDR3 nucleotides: TGTGCCAGCATCAAGAGGACTGACGCCTACAATGAGCAGTTCTTC. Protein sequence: CASIKRTDAYNEQFF.

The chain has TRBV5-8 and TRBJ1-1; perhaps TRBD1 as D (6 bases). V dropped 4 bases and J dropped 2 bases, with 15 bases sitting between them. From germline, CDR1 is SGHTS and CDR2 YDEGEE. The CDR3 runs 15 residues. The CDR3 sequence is CASSAWGPTNTEAFF. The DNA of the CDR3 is TGTGCCAGCAGCGCGTGGGGGCCTACAAACACTGAAGCTTTCTTT.